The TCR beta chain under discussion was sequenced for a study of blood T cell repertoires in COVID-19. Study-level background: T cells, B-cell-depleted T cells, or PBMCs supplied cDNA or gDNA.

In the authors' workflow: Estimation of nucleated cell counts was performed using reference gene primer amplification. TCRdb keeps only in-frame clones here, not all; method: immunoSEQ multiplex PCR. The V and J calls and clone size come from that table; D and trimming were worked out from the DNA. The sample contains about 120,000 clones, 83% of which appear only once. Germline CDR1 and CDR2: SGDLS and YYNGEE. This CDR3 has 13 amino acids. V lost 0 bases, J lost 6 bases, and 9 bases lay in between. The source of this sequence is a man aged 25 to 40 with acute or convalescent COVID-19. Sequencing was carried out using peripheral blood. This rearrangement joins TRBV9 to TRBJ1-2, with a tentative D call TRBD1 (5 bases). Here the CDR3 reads CASSVGRGDGYTF. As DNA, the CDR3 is TGTGCCAGCAGCGTAGGAAGGGGTGATGGCTACACCTTC.